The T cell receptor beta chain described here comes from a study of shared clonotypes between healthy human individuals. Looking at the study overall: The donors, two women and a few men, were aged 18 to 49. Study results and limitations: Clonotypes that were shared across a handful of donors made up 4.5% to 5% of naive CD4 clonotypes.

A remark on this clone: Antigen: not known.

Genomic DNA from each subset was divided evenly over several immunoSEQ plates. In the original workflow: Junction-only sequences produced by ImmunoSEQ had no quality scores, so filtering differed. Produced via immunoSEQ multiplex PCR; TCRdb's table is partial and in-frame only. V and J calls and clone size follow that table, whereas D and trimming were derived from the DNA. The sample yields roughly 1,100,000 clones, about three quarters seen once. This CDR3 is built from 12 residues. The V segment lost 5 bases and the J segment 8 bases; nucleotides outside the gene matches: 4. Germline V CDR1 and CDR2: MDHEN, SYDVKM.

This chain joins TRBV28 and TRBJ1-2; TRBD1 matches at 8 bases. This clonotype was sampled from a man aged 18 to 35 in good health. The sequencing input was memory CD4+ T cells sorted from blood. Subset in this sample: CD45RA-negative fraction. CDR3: CASSTTGVGYTF. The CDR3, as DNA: TGTGCCAGCAGTACGACAGGGGTAGGCTACACCTTC.